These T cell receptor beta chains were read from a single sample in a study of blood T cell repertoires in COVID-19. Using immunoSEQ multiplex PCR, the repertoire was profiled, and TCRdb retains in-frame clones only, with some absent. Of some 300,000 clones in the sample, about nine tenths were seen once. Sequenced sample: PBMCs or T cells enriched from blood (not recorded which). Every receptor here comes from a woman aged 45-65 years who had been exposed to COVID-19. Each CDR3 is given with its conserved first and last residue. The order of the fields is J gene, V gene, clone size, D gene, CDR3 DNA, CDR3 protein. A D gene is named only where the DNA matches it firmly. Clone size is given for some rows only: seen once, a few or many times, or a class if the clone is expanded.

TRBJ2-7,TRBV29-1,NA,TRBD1,TGCAGCGTGGAGGACAGGAGCCGACCCTACGAGCAGTACTTC,CSVEDRSRPYEQYF
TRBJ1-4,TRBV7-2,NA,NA,TGTGCCAGCAGCCTCCGGGACGGGAGAGGTGAAAAACTGTTTTTT,CASSLRDGRGEKLFF
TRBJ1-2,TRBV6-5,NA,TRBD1,TGTGCCAGCAGTCCTGGACAGGAGGCCTATGGCTACACCTTC,CASSPGQEAYGYTF
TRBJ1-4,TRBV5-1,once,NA,TGCGCCAGCAGCTTGGCCACGGGGTTAGCGGAAAAACTGTTTTTT,CASSLATGLAEKLFF
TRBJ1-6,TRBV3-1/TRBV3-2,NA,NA,TGTGCCAGCAGCCAAGCCGAGAGCTCCTATAATTCACCCCTCCACTTT,CASSQAESSYNSPLHF
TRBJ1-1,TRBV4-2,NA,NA,TGTGCCAGCAGCCAAGCTACAGTGAGCTCTTCGTCCACTGAAGCTTTCTTT,CASSQATVSSSSTEAFF
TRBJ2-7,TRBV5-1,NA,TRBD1,TGCGCCAGCAGGGCACAGGGGGCCGCCTACGAGCAGTACTTC,CASRAQGAAYEQYF
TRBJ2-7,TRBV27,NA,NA,TGTGCCAGCAAATACAGGGAGTTTCCCTACGAGCAGTACTTC,CASKYREFPYEQYF
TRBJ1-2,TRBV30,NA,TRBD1,TGTGCCTGGAGCACAGACAGGGGTAACTATGGCTACACCTTC,CAWSTDRGNYGYTF
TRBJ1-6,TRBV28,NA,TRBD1,TGTGCCAGCAGGGGACAGGGAGAAGGACCCCTCCACTTT,CASRGQGEGPLHF
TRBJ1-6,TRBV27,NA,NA,TGTGCCAGCAGTTTTAACCCCGCAGGGAATAATTCACCCCTCCACTTT,CASSFNPAGNNSPLHF
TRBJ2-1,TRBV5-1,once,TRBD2,TGCGCCAGCAGCTTGGCCGGGACTAGCGTCAATGAGCAGTTCTTC,CASSLAGTSVNEQFF
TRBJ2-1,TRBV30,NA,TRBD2,TGTGCCTGGATCGGGGGGGCGAGCTCCTACAATGAGCAGTTCTTC,CAWIGGASSYNEQFF
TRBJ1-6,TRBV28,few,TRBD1,TGTGCCAGCAGCGGGACAGGGGGCGTGAGTTCACCCCTCCACTTT,CASSGTGGVSSPLHF
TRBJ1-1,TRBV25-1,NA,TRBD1,TGTGCCAGCAGTGAATCCGACAGGGGGAGAACTGAAGCTTTCTTT,CASSESDRGRTEAFF
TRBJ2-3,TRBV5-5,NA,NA,TGTGCCAGCAGCACCACAGGGCCAGATACGCAGTATTTT,CASSTTGPDTQYF
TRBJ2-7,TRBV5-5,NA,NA,TGTGCCAGCAGCTTGGTCGGGGGGCCCTCTATTAGCTCCTACGAGCAGTACTTC,CASSLVGGPSISSYEQYF
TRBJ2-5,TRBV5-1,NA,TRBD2,TGCGCCAGCAGCTGGTCGACTAGCGGGAGCCAAGAGACCCAGTACTTC,CASSWSTSGSQETQYF
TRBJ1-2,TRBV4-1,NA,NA,TGCGCCAGCAGCCAGAACCTACAGGGATCCTATGGCTACACCTTC,CASSQNLQGSYGYTF
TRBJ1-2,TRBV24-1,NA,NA,TGTGCCACCAGTGACACTGGGAGCTATGGCTACACCTTC,CATSDTGSYGYTF
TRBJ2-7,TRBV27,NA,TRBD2,TGTGCCAGCAGACTTCTAGCGGGGGGGATGAGCTCCTACGAGCAGTACTTC,CASRLLAGGMSSYEQYF
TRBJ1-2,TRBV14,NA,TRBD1,TGTGCCAGCAGTCCGAAACCGGACAGGGGGGTATATGGCTACACCTTC,CASSPKPDRGVYGYTF
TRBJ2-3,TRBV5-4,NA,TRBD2,TGTGCCAGCAGCTTGGGGACTAGCGGGGGGCCAGAGACGCAGTATTTT,CASSLGTSGGPETQYF
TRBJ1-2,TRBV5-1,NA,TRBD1,TGCGCCAGCCATGCCGCCAAGGGGGCCGTGCGCGAACCTAACTATGGCTACACCTTC,CASHAAKGAVREPNYGYTF
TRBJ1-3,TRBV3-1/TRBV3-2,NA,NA,TGTGCCAGCAGCCAAGAGGACAGCTCTGGAAACACCATATATTTT,CASSQEDSSGNTIYF
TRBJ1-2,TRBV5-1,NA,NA,TGCGCCAGCAGCTCGGACAAAATGGGCTATGGCTACACCTTC,CASSSDKMGYGYTF
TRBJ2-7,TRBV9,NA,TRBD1,TGTGCCAGCAGCCCCAGGGGGAGCTCCTACGAGCAGTACTTC,CASSPRGSSYEQYF
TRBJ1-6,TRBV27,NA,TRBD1,TGTGCCAGCAAGGGACAGGGGGTTAATTCACCCCTCCACTTT,CASKGQGVNSPLHF
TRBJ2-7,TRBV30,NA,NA,TGTGCCTGGAGTCGGGGTGGGTACTACGAGCAGTACTTC,CAWSRGGYYEQYF
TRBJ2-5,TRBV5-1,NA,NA,TGCGCCAGCAGCTTGGCTTCCAGGGGTTCCCAAGAGACCCAGTACTTC,CASSLASRGSQETQYF
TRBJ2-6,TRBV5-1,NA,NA,TGCGCCAGCAGCTTGCTTTATGGGGCCAACGTCCTGACTTTC,CASSLLYGANVLTF
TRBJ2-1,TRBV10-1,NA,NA,TGCGCCAGAAGTGATGCCCAAAGACTGCGGCAGAGCTCCTACAATGAGCAGTTCTTC,CARSDAQRLRQSSYNEQFF
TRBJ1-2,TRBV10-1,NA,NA,TGCGCCAGCGCCCTAGGCGGCTACACCTTC,CASALGGYTF
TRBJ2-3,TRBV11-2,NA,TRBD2,TGTGCCAGCAGCTTAGTTGCGGGGGGTTCCACAGATACGCAGTATTTT,CASSLVAGGSTDTQYF
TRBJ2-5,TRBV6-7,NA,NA,TGTGCCAGCAGTTACCGGGACATAGAGACCCAGTACTTC,CASSYRDIETQYF
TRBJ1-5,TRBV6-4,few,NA,TGTGCCAGCAGTGAAAGTTTTGCGGCAGACCAGCCCCAGCATTTT,CASSESFAADQPQHF
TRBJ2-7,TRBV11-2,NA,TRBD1,TGTGCCAGCAGCTTAAAGACAGGGGGCGGCGAGCAGTACTTC,CASSLKTGGGEQYF
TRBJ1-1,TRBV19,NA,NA,TGTGCCAGTAGTATTATGAGGGCCCCCGGGACTGAAGCTTTCTTT,CASSIMRAPGTEAFF
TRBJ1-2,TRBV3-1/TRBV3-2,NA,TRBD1,TGTGCCAGCAGCCAAAGGACAGGGGGCAGCTACACCTTC,CASSQRTGGSYTF
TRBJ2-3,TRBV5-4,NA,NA,TGTGCCAGCAGCACCCCGCATAGCCGCACAGATACGCAGTATTTT,CASSTPHSRTDTQYF
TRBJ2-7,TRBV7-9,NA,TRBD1,TGTGCCAGCAGCTATGGGACAGGGCCGACTACCTACGAGCAGTACTTC,CASSYGTGPTTYEQYF
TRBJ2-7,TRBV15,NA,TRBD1,TGTGCCACCAGCAGAGGGACAGGGCCCTACGAGCAGTACTTC,CATSRGTGPYEQYF
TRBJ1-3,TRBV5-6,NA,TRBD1,TGTGCCAGCAGCGGGTCGGGACAGGGTGGAAACACCATATATTTT,CASSGSGQGGNTIYF
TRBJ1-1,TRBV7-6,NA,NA,TGTGCCAGCAGCTTAGTTGAAGGGGCTGGAACAGGTGCTTTCTTT,CASSLVEGAGTGAFF
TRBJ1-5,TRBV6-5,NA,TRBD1,TGTGCCAGCAAGGTGACAGGGGGCCATCAGCCCCAGCATTTT,CASKVTGGHQPQHF
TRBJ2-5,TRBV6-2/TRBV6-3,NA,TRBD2,TGTGCCAGCAGTTCTGCTAGCGGACGCCAAGAGACCCAGTACTTC,CASSSASGRQETQYF
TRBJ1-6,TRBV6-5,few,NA,TGTGCCAGCGTAGGGAGCTCCTATAATTCACCCCTCCACTTT,CASVGSSYNSPLHF
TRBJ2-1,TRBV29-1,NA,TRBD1,TGCAGCGTTGAAGGTCAGGGGGTCAGTGAGCAGTTCTTC,CSVEGQGVSEQFF
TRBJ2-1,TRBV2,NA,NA,TGTGCCAGCAGTGAAGTTGAGTGGGGGGAGTACAATGAGCAGTTCTTC,CASSEVEWGEYNEQFF
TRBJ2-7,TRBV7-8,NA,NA,TGTGCCAGCAGCTTAGCCGGGGGGCCCTACGAGCAGTACTTC,CASSLAGGPYEQYF
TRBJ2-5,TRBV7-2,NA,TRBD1,TGTGCCAGCAGTCAGGACAGGGGGCAAGAGACCCAGTACTTC,CASSQDRGQETQYF
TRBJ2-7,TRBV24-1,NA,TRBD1,TGTGCCACCAGTGACTCAGGGACAGCCTACGAGCAGTACTTC,CATSDSGTAYEQYF
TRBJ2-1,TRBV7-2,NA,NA,TGTGCCAGCAGCTTCGGACAACCTGAGCAGTTCTTC,CASSFGQPEQFF